A selection of T cell receptor beta chains follows, all from one sample in a study of siplizumab effects on memory and regulatory T cells. TCRdb keeps only in-frame clones here, not all; method: immunoSEQ multiplex PCR. The table has about 66,000 clones, 90% to 98% seen once. Sequenced: naive CD8+ T cells sorted from blood. The source of these receptors is a human donor in good health. Both conserved end residues are part of each CDR3. Each record gives: CDR3 DNA, CDR3 protein, clone size, V gene, D gene, J gene. D genes are given only for firm matches. Rows may omit the clone size; those that give it use once, few, many or a size class.

cdr3_nt: TGTGCCAGCAGTTTTGGGGGATACAATGAGCAGTTCTTC
cdr3_aa: CASSFGGYNEQFF
clone_size: .
v_call: TRBV6-6
d_call: .
j_call: TRBJ2-1

cdr3_nt: TGTGCCAGCAGCCCAGGGACACACACTGAAGCTTTCTTT
cdr3_aa: CASSPGTHTEAFF
clone_size: few
v_call: TRBV4-2
d_call: .
j_call: TRBJ1-1

cdr3_nt: TGTGCCAGCAGCTTGAGTACAGGACTAGCCAAAAACATTCAGTACTTC
cdr3_aa: CASSLSTGLAKNIQYF
clone_size: .
v_call: TRBV5-4
d_call: .
j_call: TRBJ2-4

cdr3_nt: TGTGCCAGCAGTGAGGGGTGGGGCGGGACCGGGGAGCTGTTTTTT
cdr3_aa: CASSEGWGGTGELFF
clone_size: .
v_call: TRBV25-1
d_call: .
j_call: TRBJ2-2

cdr3_nt: TGTGCCAGTGCCCCCAGCTGGGTCGCGGGGAACACTGAAGCTTTCTTT
cdr3_aa: CASAPSWVAGNTEAFF
clone_size: .
v_call: TRBV19
d_call: .
j_call: TRBJ1-1

cdr3_nt: TGTGCCAGCAGTGTAACTTCTGCCTACGAGCAGTACTTC
cdr3_aa: CASSVTSAYEQYF
clone_size: .
v_call: TRBV28
d_call: .
j_call: TRBJ2-7

cdr3_nt: TGCGCCAGCAGCCAAGGACAGGGGAACTACGAGCAGTACTTC
cdr3_aa: CASSQGQGNYEQYF
clone_size: .
v_call: TRBV4-1
d_call: TRBD1
j_call: TRBJ2-7

cdr3_nt: TGTGCCAGCAGCCATGTTTGGCTGGCGAACACCGGGGAGCTGTTTTTT
cdr3_aa: CASSHVWLANTGELFF
clone_size: once
v_call: TRBV5-6
d_call: .
j_call: TRBJ2-2

cdr3_nt: TGTGCCAGCAGCAAGGCGAGGGGCAACACAGATACGCAGTATTTT
cdr3_aa: CASSKARGNTDTQYF
clone_size: .
v_call: TRBV27
d_call: .
j_call: TRBJ2-3

cdr3_nt: TGTGCCAGCAGCAAATTCGAGGGCGGGGAGCTGTTTTTT
cdr3_aa: CASSKFEGGELFF
clone_size: .
v_call: TRBV6-5
d_call: .
j_call: TRBJ2-2